Presented here are 15 T cell receptor beta chains from one specimen sequenced in a study of PD-L1 blockade in urothelial cancer. TCRdb's copy holds only in-frame clones and misses some; the assay was immunoSEQ multiplex PCR. In the table there are about 130,000 clones, around 88% of which are singletons. The time point is: peripheral blood 6 weeks after treatment start. The specimen was PBMCs, collected around atezolizumab (anti-PD-L1) treatment. These receptors were obtained from a man aged 50 or older with urothelial cancer.

CDR3 sequence reads: CASSYSWPETQYF. DNA of the CDR3: TGTGCCAGCAGTTACTCCTGGCCGGAGACCCAGTACTTC. V gene TRBV6-5 combines with J gene TRBJ2-5; no reliable D call. V gave up 0 bases and J gave up 5 bases, with 7 bases separating them. Germline V gene data show CDR1 as MNHEY and CDR2 as SVGAGI. This CDR3 region has 13 residues.

The rearrangement uses TRBV6-6 and TRBJ2-3, with D uncertain. The CDR3 is 12 residues long. Germline V gene sequence: CDR1 MNHNY, CDR2 SVGAGI (reference sequence). With 6 bases removed from V and 6 bases from J, the gap between germline ends came to 10 bases. The CDR3 DNA reads as TGTGCCAGCAGCCCACGGCGGGATACGCAGTATTTT. It encodes CASSPRRDTQYF.

In its sample, this clone was seen a few times. The CDR3 DNA sequence: TGTGCCAGCAGTTCTTCTGCGACGGGAGAGTACCACGAGCAGTACTTC. It translates to CASSSSATGEYHEQYF. This chain uses TRBV28 with TRBJ2-7, with D perhaps TRBD2 (6 bases). The germline V gene has CDR1 MDHEN and CDR2 SYDVKM. The V end lost 4 bases, the J end lost 5 bases, and 21 bases lay between the germline ends. CDR3 size: 16 residues.

This clone was observed a handful of times. This sequence joins TRBV7-2 and TRBJ2-7, with 9 bases lining up with TRBD1. This CDR3 has 16 residues. The junction had 10 bases not matched to a gene; V was cut back by 4 bases and J by 3 bases. CDR1 is SGHTA, CDR2 FQGNSA, per germline. The chain's CDR3 is CASSSLLGQGIYEQYF. DNA of the CDR3: TGTGCCAGCAGCTCGCTACTGGGACAGGGTATCTACGAGCAGTACTTC. Complete variable domain (other parts from reference TRBV7-2 and TRBJ2-7): GAGVSQSPSNKVTEKGKDVELRCDPISGHTALYWYRQSLGQGLEFLIYFQGNSAPDKSGLPSDRFSAERTGGSVSTLTIQRTQQEDSAVYLCASSSLLGQGIYEQYFGPGTRLTVT.

The V call is TRBV6-5, the J call TRBJ2-7; no clear D gene. Germline V lookup: CDR1 MNHEY, CDR2 SVGAGI. V gave up 0 bases and J gave up 2 bases, with 11 bases separating them. This CDR3 is 15 amino acids long. CDR3 bases: TGTGCCAGCAGTTACTCGATTAGTTTTACCTACGAGCAGTACTTC. As protein: CASSYSISFTYEQYF.

This clone was detected only once. The chain uses TRBV2 and TRBJ2-7, with 9 bases lining up with TRBD2. Germline V gene lookup returns CDR1 SNHLY and CDR2 FYNNEI. This CDR3 comprises 15 residues. The V and J ends lost 2 bases and 2 bases, in that order; junction bases with no gene match: 4. This CDR3 is CASSELVAGAYEQYF. In nucleotides, the CDR3 is TGTGCCAGCAGTGAATTGGTAGCGGGAGCCTACGAGCAGTACTTC.

V is TRBV5-1 and J is TRBJ2-1; 11 nucleotides align to TRBD2. This CDR3 spans 15 amino acids. J lost 9 bases, V lost 0 bases, and 5 bases had no gene match. The V gene's germline CDR1 is SGHRS and CDR2 YFSETQ. CDR3 DNA: TGCGCCAGCAGCTTGGGTGGGACTAGCGGTCGTGAGCAGTTCTTC. This gives the protein CASSLGGTSGREQFF.

This rearrangement joins TRBV5-1 to TRBJ2-1; 8 nucleotides match TRBD2. The CDR3 contains 14 residues. J gave up 10 bases and V 5 bases, and 11 bases lay outside the gene matches. Germline V lookup: CDR1 SGHRS, CDR2 YFSETQ. DNA for the CDR3: TGCGCCAGCAGGGCCCTAGCGGGCTCGAGGGAGCAGTTCTTC. Translating it yields CASRALAGSREQFF. The entire variable domain, with the rest obtained from reference TRBV5-1 and TRBJ2-1, is as follows: KAGVTQTPRYLIKTRGQQVTLSCSPISGHRSVSWYQQTPGQGLQFLFEYFSETQRNKGNFPGRFSGRQFSNSRSEMNVSTLELGDSALYLCASRALAGSREQFFGPGTRLTVL.

This chain's CDR3 is CASSFSSGSREQYF. The CDR3 DNA reads as TGTGCCAGCAGCTTCTCTAGCGGGAGTCGCGAGCAGTACTTC. This chain connects TRBV5-4 to TRBJ2-7, with 10 bases aligning to TRBD2. Germline V gene lookup returns CDR1 SGHNT and CDR2 YYREEE (reference sequence). This CDR3 contains 14 residues. The trim removed 2 bases at V and 6 bases at J, leaving 5 bases unmatched.

The chain has TRBV19 and TRBJ1-5; 8 positions match TRBD1. From germline, CDR1 is LNHDA and CDR2 SQIVND (reference sequence). The V and J ends lost 6 bases and 7 bases, in that order; junction bases with no gene match: 8. The CDR3 is made up of 14 amino acids. CDR3 sequence (DNA): TGTGCCAGTAGCACCGGGACAGGCGGGCAGCCCCAGCATTTT. Amino acids: CASSTGTGGQPQHF.

The chain has TRBV5-1 and TRBJ2-3, with 12 bases that match TRBD2. V trimming: 4 bases; J trimming: 7 bases; junction bases outside the gene matches: 7. The V gene's germline CDR1 is SGHRS and CDR2 YFSETQ. The CDR3 consists of 15 residues. This CDR3 is CASSLGLAGSHTQYF. For the CDR3, the DNA is TGCGCCAGCAGCCTGGGACTAGCGGGTTCGCATACGCAGTATTTT.

Comment on this clone: The junction does not match germline at one end; this may be a read error. This sequence joins TRBV7-9 and TRBJ2-1, with 11 bases matching TRBD2. Germline loops: CDR1 SEHNR, CDR2 FQNEAQ (reference sequence). This CDR3 comprises 16 residues. The CDR3 DNA is TGTGCCAGCAGCCTAGCGGGAGGTCCCTGGGGTCATGAGCAGTTCTTC. Its protein is CASSLAGGPWGHEQFF.

The genes are TRBV10-2 and TRBJ2-4; maybe TRBD2 (5 bases). The CDR3 runs to 14 residues. V lost 4 bases and J lost 0, with 7 bases in between. CDR1 is WSHSY, CDR2 SAAADI, per germline. CDR3 region: CASSGAGAKNIQYF. The CDR3 coding sequence is TGCGCCAGCAGTGGGGCGGGAGCCAAAAACATTCAGTACTTC.

This clone turned up a few times. This chain joins TRBV7-3 and TRBJ1-6; 8 bases agree with TRBD1. CDR1 and CDR2 from the germline V gene are SGHTA and FQGTGA. Trimming removed 5 bases from V and 8 bases from J; junction bases left unmatched: 8. The CDR3 sequence is 15 residues long. The CDR3 is CASSVPDRVDSPLHF. The CDR3 DNA sequence: TGTGCCAGCAGCGTCCCGGACAGGGTAGATTCACCCCTCCACTTT.

The gene calls are TRBV7-9 and TRBJ1-1; possible D gene TRBD1, 5 bases. The germline CDR1 and CDR2 sequences are SEHNR and FQNEAQ (reference sequence). V shed 1 base and J shed 1 base, with 10 bases lying between them. The CDR3 runs to 15 residues. CDR3 bases: TGTGCCAGCAGCTTAGAGCAGGGATGGAACACTGAAGCTTTCTTT. Its protein product is CASSLEQGWNTEAFF.